Below are 17 T cell receptor beta chains sequenced from a single sample in a study of neurological immune-mediated disorders. TCRdb processed the 5' RACE reads anew with MiXCR; each CDR3 protein has one entry. The data hold 50,000 to 55,000 distinct CDR3 sequences, with 3.8% observed a single time. Sequencing used PBMCs. The receptors stem from a man in his sixties with multiple sclerosis.

This clonotype appeared many times. The chain couples TRBV21-1 to TRBJ1-2. TRBV21-1 counts as a pseudogene. This CDR3 is built from 14 residues. The CDR3 reads CASSENVGIYGYTF. CDR3 in DNA: TGTGCCAGCAGCGAGAACGTGGGCATCTATGGCTACACCTTC.

In its sample, this clonotype was seen many times. J is TRBJ2-7 and V is TRBV7-9; D possibly corresponds to TRBD2 (6 bases). The V gene's germline CDR1 is SEHNR and CDR2 FQNEAQ (reference sequence). V was clipped by 5 bases and J by 3 bases, with 23 bases between them. The CDR3 length is 17 residues. The CDR3 protein is CASSLSPLGRFFYEQYF. For the CDR3, the DNA is TGTGCCAGCAGCCTCTCCCCCCTAGGGAGGTTCTTCTACGAGCAGTACTTC.

In this sample, this clonotype turned up many times. The chain combines TRBV15 with TRBJ2-7; D unclear. The CDR3 is 15 amino acids. Germline V gives CDR1 LNHNV, CDR2 YYDKDF (reference sequence). The V end was cut by 1 base, the J end by 4 bases, with 14 bases between. Written as DNA, the CDR3 is TGTGCCACCAGCAGAGTATCCGGACCCAAATACGAGCAGTACTTC. Translated, it gives CATSRVSGPKYEQYF.

The table lists this clonotype with a few counts. This rearrangement joins TRBV7-8 to TRBJ1-1; no reliable D call. The length of the CDR3 is 15 residues. Trimming left V 2 bases short and J 3 bases short, with 13 bases between. Germline CDR1 reads SGHVS; CDR2 reads FQNEAQ. The CDR3 DNA sequence: TGTGCCAGCAGCTTATTCGAGGGATCGGACACTGAAGCTTTCTTT. Translated: CASSLFEGSDTEAFF.

This clonotype was detected ten times or more. CDR3 in amino acids: CASSLEEGNTEAFF. The CDR3 nucleotides are TGCGCCAGCAGCTTGGAGGAGGGGAACACTGAAGCTTTCTTT. V and J are TRBV5-1 and TRBJ1-1, with D uncertain. Germline V lookup: CDR1 SGHRS, CDR2 YFSETQ. The V gene lost 0 bases and the J gene lost 1 base, with 7 bases spanning the gap. The CDR3 runs 14 residues.

This clonotype has more than one count but fewer than ten. The chain employs TRBV5-1 and TRBJ2-3; 8 bases are a match to TRBD2. V lost 7 bases, J lost 2 bases, and 3 bases stayed unmatched. The CDR3 totals 13 residues. Germline V CDR1 and CDR2: SGHRS, YFSETQ. Here the CDR3 DNA reads TGCGCCAGCTTAGCGGGGAACACAGATACGCAGTATTTT. This gives the protein CASLAGNTDTQYF.

This clonotype was detected ten times or more. The chain joins TRBV5-1 to TRBJ2-1, with TRBD1 matching over 7 bases. V shed 2 bases, J shed 1 base, and the junction held 3 bases outside the gene matches. The germline V gene encodes CDR1 SGHRS and CDR2 YFSETQ. The CDR3 runs to 15 residues. Here the CDR3 reads CASSFNRGSYNEQFF. CDR3 DNA: TGCGCCAGCAGCTTTAACAGGGGTTCCTACAATGAGCAGTTCTTC.

The table lists this clonotype with many counts. The V gene is TRBV7-9, the J gene TRBJ2-1; possible D gene TRBD2, 7 bases. The length of the CDR3 is 13 residues. V gave up 2 bases and J gave up 10 bases, with 12 bases separating them. Per germline, CDR1 SEHNR and CDR2 FQNEAQ (reference sequence). The CDR3 loop reads CASSLQRGAEQFF. The CDR3 bases are TGTGCCAGCAGCTTACAACGGGGGGCCGAGCAGTTCTTC.

This clonotype was detected many times. V gene TRBV4-2 combines with J gene TRBJ2-1; 9 nucleotides line up with TRBD2. The trim removed 1 base at V and 10 bases at J, leaving 14 bases unmatched. The CDR3 runs to 17 residues. The germline V gene encodes CDR1 LGHNA and CDR2 YNFKEQ. DNA for the CDR3: TGTGCCAGCAGCCAAGTAGGTAGGACTAGCGACTCCACCGAGCAGTTCTTC. Amino acid sequence: CASSQVGRTSDSTEQFF.

This clonotype was counted ten times or more. The chain is built from TRBV19 and TRBJ2-7; tentatively, D is TRBD2 (5 bases). Between the trimmed V and J ends, which lost 1 base and 2 bases, there was a span of 9 bases. Germline V gene lookup returns CDR1 LNHDA and CDR2 SQIVND (reference sequence). The CDR3 totals 14 residues. This chain's CDR3 is CASSIVDGTYEQYF. In DNA form, the CDR3 reads TGTGCCAGTAGTATAGTGGACGGGACCTACGAGCAGTACTTC.

This clonotype was seen at least ten times. This chain links TRBV12-3 or TRBV12-4 with TRBJ2-1; D is perhaps TRBD2 (5 bases). V lost 5 bases to trimming and J lost 7 bases, with 15 bases between them. This CDR3 spans 14 amino acids. The CDR3: CASSPELLANEQFF. The CDR3, as DNA: TGTGCCAGCAGTCCCGAGCTTCTAGCTAATGAGCAGTTCTTC.

This clonotype has only a few counts. The gene calls are TRBV18 and TRBJ2-1; no clear D. V dropped 7 bases and J dropped 6 bases, with 16 bases sitting between them. This CDR3 region has 14 residues. Germline V gives CDR1 KGHSH, CDR2 LQKENI. Here the CDR3 DNA reads TGTGCCAGCTATTTGGGGTCAGGAAGCAATGAGCAGTTCTTC. Its protein product is CASYLGSGSNEQFF.

This clonotype was detected ten times or more. The chain is built from TRBV6-5 and TRBJ2-1, with no clear D. This CDR3 contains 12 residues. Germline lookup yields CDR1 MNHEY and CDR2 SVGAGI. V dropped 2 bases and J dropped 10 bases, with 9 bases sitting between them. The CDR3 sequence is CASSYGKTEQFF. DNA for the CDR3: TGTGCCAGCAGTTACGGGAAGACGGAGCAGTTCTTC.

The table lists this clonotype with many counts. This chain links TRBV20-1 with TRBJ2-3; 11 nucleotides line up with TRBD2. Looked up from germline, CDR1 is DFQATT and CDR2 is SNEGSKA (reference sequence). The CDR3 is 15 residues long. The junction had 4 bases not matched to a gene; V was cut back by 0 bases and J by 5 bases. The CDR3 loop is CSARDLLAGVDTQYF. The CDR3, as DNA: TGCAGTGCTAGAGATCTACTAGCGGGAGTAGATACGCAGTATTTT.

This clonotype was picked up many times. The chain is built from TRBV5-1 and TRBJ2-7; D remains unclear. The CDR3 length is 15 residues. CDR1 is SGHRS, CDR2 YFSETQ, per germline. V lost 0 bases and J 0 bases, leaving 10 bases between the germline ends. CDR3 coding DNA: TGCGCCAGCAGCTTGGATATACCAGGCTCCTACGAGCAGTACTTC. Its protein product is CASSLDIPGSYEQYF.

This clonotype was picked up many times. The chain is built from TRBV20-1 and TRBJ2-1, with 8 bases lining up with TRBD2. The CDR3 has 16 amino acids. From germline, CDR1 is DFQATT and CDR2 SNEGSKA (reference sequence). Trimming removed 8 bases from V and 7 bases from J; junction bases left unmatched: 19. The CDR3 reads CSMGASLAGPGNEQFF. DNA for the CDR3: TGCAGTATGGGGGCGAGCTTAGCGGGGCCTGGGAATGAGCAGTTCTTC.

The sample holds many counts of this clonotype. V usage is TRBV5-1 and J usage is TRBJ2-2; D possibly corresponds to TRBD2 (6 bases). Germline CDR1 reads SGHRS; CDR2 reads YFSETQ. The CDR3 is 16 residues long. Trimming took off 4 bases at V and 2 bases at J, with 15 bases between the two ends. The CDR3 reads CASSPTGTFNTGELFF. The CDR3 bases are TGCGCCAGCAGCCCCACCGGGACTTTTAACACCGGGGAGCTGTTTTTT.